Shown below are 10 T cell receptor beta chains from a single sample sequenced in a study of blood T cells in healthy people across ages. The use of a sample-barcoded 5' primer and a J-beta primer mix characterized a second PCR of 7 to 11 cycles. TCRdb re-called the 5' RACE reads through MiXCR, storing one row per CDR3 protein. Among 650,000 to 700,000 distinct CDR3 sequences listed, about 30% were seen once. The sample consisted of blood. These receptor sequences come from a woman of 80 years or more in good health.

The J gene is TRBJ1-1, the V gene TRBV6-1, with D possibly being TRBD1 (5 bases). Trimming stripped 7 bases from V and 4 bases from J, with 13 bases between. Germline values: CDR1 MNHNS, CDR2 SASEGT. The CDR3 length is 13 residues. CDR3 loop: CASTTTGGTEAFF. CDR3 nucleotide sequence: TGTGCCAGCACCACTACGGGGGGCACTGAAGCTTTCTTT.

Worth noting for this clonotype: With a much larger clone just one base away, this may be a read error. This chain joins TRBV2 and TRBJ2-3; D ambiguous. Germline lookup yields CDR1 SNHLY and CDR2 FYNNEI. This CDR3 has 12 residues. CDR3 sequence: CTSRPSTDTQYF. CDR3 nucleotides: TGTACCAGCCGTCCGAGCACAGATACGCAGTATTTT.

Concerning this clonotype: A much larger clone lies one base from this, so it may be a read error. The chain links TRBV2 to TRBJ2-1; TRBD2 agrees at 14 bases. The DNA end favors TRBJ2-7, so the J call may be wrong. This CDR3 is 22 amino acids long. CDR1 and CDR2 from the germline V gene are SNHLY and FYNNEI. CDR3 region: CASSEARRGLAGVPSSYNEQYF. CDR3 coding DNA: TGTGCCAGCAGTGAAGCACGCAGGGGACTAGCGGGGGTGCCGAGCTCCTACAATGAGCAGTACTTC.

This clonotype was counted a few times. The chain links TRBV9 to TRBJ2-2; D not certain. CDR1 is SGDLS and CDR2 is YYNGEE in the germline V gene. The CDR3 is made up of 15 amino acids. Trimming removed 0 bases from V and 1 base from J, with 7 bases in between. The CDR3 protein is CASSVEVRNTGELFF. The CDR3 DNA sequence: TGTGCCAGCAGCGTAGAGGTCAGGAACACCGGGGAGCTGTTTTTT.

The chain has TRBV29-1 and TRBJ2-3, with 12 bases that match TRBD1. The CDR3 extends over 14 amino acids. Looked up from germline, CDR1 is SQVTM and CDR2 is ANQGSEA. The trim removed 3 bases at V and 4 bases at J, leaving 2 bases unmatched. CDR3 in amino acids: CSVEGTGGPDTQYF. The DNA for the CDR3 is TGCAGCGTTGAGGGGACAGGGGGCCCAGATACGCAGTATTTT.

This clonotype was found a few times. Possible read error: a much larger clone is one base away. The chain links TRBV5-1 to TRBJ2-3, with D maybe TRBD2 (6 bases). The CDR3 spans 16 residues. Germline lookup yields CDR1 SGHRS and CDR2 YFSETQ. This CDR3 reads CASGLPLGGVRDTQYF. DNA for the CDR3: TGCGCCAGCGGCTTGCCCCTCGGCGGGGTTAGAGATACGCAGTATTTT.

The rearrangement joins TRBV15 to TRBJ2-3, with 16 bases that match TRBD2. This CDR3 spans 18 amino acids. The junction had 4 bases not matched to a gene; V was cut back by 3 bases and J by 1 base. In germline, CDR1 is LNHNV, CDR2 YYDKDF (reference sequence). The CDR3 sequence is CATSSGTSGGGRTDTQYF. The CDR3 nucleotides are TGTGCCACCAGCAGCGGGACTAGCGGGGGGGGACGCACAGATACGCAGTATTTT.

V gene TRBV11-2 combines with J gene TRBJ1-2, with a tentative D call TRBD1 (5 bases). The CDR3 loop spans 15 amino acids. Germline assignment: CDR1 SGHAT and CDR2 FQNNGV. The V and J ends lost 1 base and 4 bases respectively, with 13 bases between them. The CDR3 here is CASSLGQGGGYGYTF. The CDR3 DNA is TGTGCCAGCAGCTTAGGCCAGGGAGGCGGCTATGGCTACACCTTC.

In its sample, this clonotype was seen a few times. This chain connects TRBV4-2 to TRBJ1-4, with D possibly TRBD1 on 6 matching bases. The germline gives CDR1 LGHNA, CDR2 YNFKEQ. The ends were cut back, 4 bases at V and 8 bases at J, with 8 bases in the middle. The CDR3 loop spans 12 amino acids. The CDR3 protein is CASSRQGEKLFF. CDR3 nucleotide sequence: TGTGCCAGCAGCCGGCAGGGGGAAAAACTGTTTTTT.

For this clonotype: This may stem from a read error, because a much larger clone lies one nucleotide away. The chain employs TRBV28 and TRBJ2-3, with 7 bases lining up with TRBD1. J was trimmed by 5 bases and V by 7 bases; bases with no gene match: 15. This CDR3 comprises 16 residues. Germline CDR1 MDHEN, CDR2 SYDVKM. CDR3 DNA sequence: TGTGCCAGCATCTCCCCCTCAGGGGGTATGGGAGATACGCAGTATTTT. It codes for CASISPSGGMGDTQYF.